This T cell receptor beta chain was sequenced during a study of T cells after yellow fever vaccination. TCRdb ran MiXCR on the 5' RACE reads and lists one entry per CDR3 protein. Of 250,000 to 400,000 distinct CDR3 sequences listed, around 4.5% are singletons. This clonotype was seen a handful of times. Trimming left V 4 bases short and J 2 bases short, with 18 bases between. Germline V gene sequence: CDR1 MGHRA, CDR2 YSYEKL. The CDR3 loop spans 17 amino acids. V and J are TRBV4-1 and TRBJ2-1; D possibly matches TRBD1 or TRBD2 (6 bases each). The TCR comes from a man aged 18 to 29 who received the YFV17D yellow fever vaccine. This specimen was PBMCs, taken 15 days after the yellow fever booster vaccination. The DNA for the CDR3 is TGCGCCAGCAGCCCACCAGGCAGGGGACTGGCCTACAATGAGCAGTTCTTC. It codes for CASSPPGRGLAYNEQFF.